Listed below are T cell receptor beta chains from one sample, sequenced in a study of cytomegalovirus exposure and HLA in healthy donors. Libraries were prepared by immunoSEQ multiplex PCR; TCRdb keeps only in-frame clonotypes and omits some of them. Of around 130,000 clones in the sample, around three quarters were seen once. Sequencing input: PBMCs. The source of these receptors is a man aged 35 to 55 in good health and CMV-seronegative. The CDR3 runs from the conserved cysteine through the conserved F or W. The order of the fields is V gene, CDR3 length, J gene, D gene, clone size, CDR3 DNA, CDR3 protein. A D gene is named only where the DNA matches it firmly. Only some rows state a clone size, as once, few, many or a class for expanded clones.

TRBV27	14	TRBJ1-6	TRBD1	-	TGTGCCAGCAGTCTACAGGGGGAAGATTCACCCCTCCACTTT	CASSLQGEDSPLHF
TRBV4-1	14	TRBJ1-6	-	once	TGCGCCAGCAGCCAACGCGGGGACGGTTCACCCCTCCACTTT	CASSQRGDGSPLHF
TRBV25-1	13	TRBJ2-7	TRBD1	-	TGTGCCAGCAGTGCAGGGGGAGTCAACGAGCAGTACTTC	CASSAGGVNEQYF
TRBV28	16	TRBJ2-5	TRBD2	-	TGTGCCAGCAGTCATAACCTGGGAGGGGTTGGGGAGACCCAGTACTTC	CASSHNLGGVGETQYF
TRBV27	12	TRBJ1-1	-	-	TGTGCCAGCAGTTTAAGTCGACAGAGGCCTTTCTTT	CASSLSRQRPFF
TRBV11-2	15	TRBJ2-5	TRBD2	-	TGTGCCAGCAGCACCTGGACTAGCAGAAAAGAGACCCAGTACTTC	CASSTWTSRKETQYF
TRBV7-6	15	TRBJ1-1	-	few	TGTGCCAGCAGGGATCCTCGCAGGGGTGGGACTGAAGCTTTCTTT	CASRDPRRGGTEAFF
TRBV7-9	19	TRBJ1-1	-	-	TGTGCCAGCAGCTTATCCGATTGGGAATATGGGGGCGGGGGCACTGAAGCTTTCTTT	CASSLSDWEYGGGGTEAFF
TRBV29-1	14	TRBJ2-1	TRBD2	-	TGCAGCGTTGCGGCTAGCGGGAGTTTAAGTGAGCAGTTCTTC	CSVAASGSLSEQFF
TRBV7-9	14	TRBJ2-1	TRBD2	-	TGTGCCAGCAACCTAGCGGGAGCCTACAATGAGCAGTTCTTC	CASNLAGAYNEQFF
TRBV4-1	14	TRBJ1-6	-	few	TGCGCCAGCAGCCCCGGCGGGTCGTTTTCACCCCTCCACTTT	CASSPGGSFSPLHF
TRBV30	13	TRBJ2-3	-	-	TGTGCCTGGAGTGTACAGTTAGGAGATACGCAGTATTTT	CAWSVQLGDTQYF
TRBV5-1	18	TRBJ1-4	-	-	TGCGCCAGCAGCCCCCTCGGGACGGGGGGTAGGACTAATGAAAAACTGTTTTTT	CASSPLGTGGRTNEKLFF
TRBV7-2	15	TRBJ1-1	-	-	TGTGCCAGCAGCCCCTTAGCATTAAGTGGCACTGAAGCTTTCTTT	CASSPLALSGTEAFF
TRBV6-5	14	TRBJ1-1	-	few	TGTGCCAGCAGTTACAGGGGAGGGGCAAGTGAAGCTTTCTTT	CASSYRGGASEAFF
TRBV6-5	11	TRBJ1-1	-	-	TGTGCCAGCTACATGAACACTGAAGCTTTCTTT	CASYMNTEAFF
TRBV11-2	17	TRBJ2-1	-	-	TGTGCCAGCAGCCCCCGCCTAGGGGGAGGGCCGGGGAATGAGCAGTTCTTC	CASSPRLGGGPGNEQFF
TRBV7-9	17	TRBJ2-1	TRBD2	-	TGTGCCAGCAGCAGAGCCCTCGCCGGGACTAGCGTGAATGAGCAGTTCTTC	CASSRALAGTSVNEQFF
TRBV9	15	TRBJ2-3	TRBD1	once	TGTGCCAGCAGCCCTCGGGACAGGGACTCAGATACGCAGTATTTT	CASSPRDRDSDTQYF
TRBV21-1	13	TRBJ1-2	-	-	TGTGCCAGCGGCCGGACAGGGGATCATGGCTACACCTTC	CASGRTGDHGYTF
TRBV6-6	15	TRBJ2-7	-	-	TGTGCCAGCAGTTACCAAAGGACTTCGACCTACGAGCAGTACTTC	CASSYQRTSTYEQYF
TRBV5-8	15	TRBJ2-3	TRBD2	few	TGTGCCAGCAGGCCGGGACTAGCGGGCACAGATACGCAGTATTTT	CASRPGLAGTDTQYF
TRBV5-4	15	TRBJ2-7	TRBD1	-	TGTGCCAGCAGCTCCCCCGGGACAGAGACCTACGAGCAGTACTTC	CASSSPGTETYEQYF
TRBV30	14	TRBJ2-7	TRBD1	-	TGTGCCTGGACCTCCGGGACAGGATCCCTCGAGCAGTACTTC	CAWTSGTGSLEQYF
TRBV2	13	TRBJ1-1	-	-	TGTGCCAGCGGGGGGGAGGTGGTCACTGAAGCTTTCTTT	CASGGEVVTEAFF
TRBV28	16	TRBJ1-1	-	-	TGTGCCAGCAGTTACCCCCCGCCGAACATGAACACTGAAGCTTTCTTT	CASSYPPPNMNTEAFF
TRBV29-1	14	TRBJ2-7	TRBD2	-	TGCAGCGTTGAAGTTGCGGGAGGGTTCGACGAGCAGTACTTC	CSVEVAGGFDEQYF
TRBV25-1	15	TRBJ1-3	-	-	TGTGCCAGCAGTGAACAGGACAGCTCTGGAAACACCATATATTTT	CASSEQDSSGNTIYF
TRBV27	15	TRBJ2-1	-	-	TGTGCCAGCAGTCCGAGTACCGGGGGTCACAATGAGCAGTTCTTC	CASSPSTGGHNEQFF
TRBV5-1	14	TRBJ2-1	-	-	TGCGCCAGCAGCTTGGGACTAGACATCGATGAGCAGTTCTTC	CASSLGLDIDEQFF
TRBV7-8	14	TRBJ2-5	TRBD1	-	TGTGCCAGCAGCCCCTCGGACAGGCGGGAGACCCAGTACTTC	CASSPSDRRETQYF
TRBV21-1	17	TRBJ2-7	-	-	TGTGCCAGCAGTTCCGGACTAGCGGGAGAGCCTTACTACGAGCAGTACTTC	CASSSGLAGEPYYEQYF
TRBV28	16	TRBJ1-6	TRBD1	once	TGTGCCAGCAGCCCCGATCGGGACAGGGGGTTTTCACCCCTCCACTTT	CASSPDRDRGFSPLHF
TRBV19	13	TRBJ2-7	-	-	TGTGCCAGTAGTATAGGTGTCGGGTACGAGCAGTACTTC	CASSIGVGYEQYF
TRBV28	15	TRBJ2-3	TRBD1	few	TGTGCCAGCAGTTTGGGACAGGGGGCGCGAGATACGCAGTATTTT	CASSLGQGARDTQYF
TRBV10-2	13	TRBJ2-3	-	once	TGCGCCAGCAGCCTTGGGTGGAGGGATACGCAGTATTTT	CASSLGWRDTQYF
TRBV4-1	16	TRBJ2-7	TRBD1	-	TGCGCCAGCAGCCAAGAAAGGGACAGGGTCATATACGAGCAGTACTTC	CASSQERDRVIYEQYF
TRBV7-2	15	TRBJ2-3	TRBD2	few	TGTGCCAGCAGCTGGACTAGCGGGGGACAAGATACGCAGTATTTT	CASSWTSGGQDTQYF
TRBV27	14	TRBJ1-2	TRBD1	-	TGTGCCAGCAGACTCTCCGACAGGGTCTATGGCTACACCTTC	CASRLSDRVYGYTF
TRBV7-6	14	TRBJ1-2	TRBD1	-	TGTGCCAGCAGCAGGGCAGGGGGCGACTATGGCTACACCTTC	CASSRAGGDYGYTF